The TCR beta chain described here comes from a study of CD8 T cells in ankylosing spondylitis. Study-level points and caveats: Apparently characteristic of ankylosing spondylitis blood was a TCR beta motif (about eight highly homologous variants).

V was clipped by 7 bases and J by 2 bases, with 5 bases between them. The CDR3 loop spans 11 amino acids. This clonotype came up many times. Its antigen is still unknown. TCRdb passed the 5' RACE reads through MiXCR, listing each CDR3 protein once. The table shows some 140,000 distinct CDR3 sequences, with approximately 7.4% occurring only once. This TCR derives from a female donor with ankylosing spondylitis or in good health (not recorded which). The chain links TRBV12-3 or TRBV12-4 to TRBJ2-5; D remains ambiguous. The material sequenced was blood, either unsorted or a sorted T cell fraction (not recorded which). CDR3 DNA sequence: TGTGCCAGCACATCTCAAGAGACCCAGTACTTC. As protein: CASTSQETQYF.